This TCR beta chain emerged from a study of OX40 agonist ivuxolimab in advanced cancers. Study context: Checkpoint inhibitors had been given previously to 35% to 50% of patients. Regarding the study as a whole: Clonal expansion from baseline to week 6 occurred in both CD4+ and CD8+ T cells.

Assay: immunoSEQ multiplex PCR; the TCRdb copy retains only in-frame clones and omits some. The sample includes about 45,000 clones, 84% of them seen just once. This clone was seen a handful of times. Its antigen is unidentified. Individuals having autoimmune disease history or systemic immunosuppression were not enrolled. The V gene end was trimmed by 3 bases and the J gene end by 7 bases; junction bases not matched to a gene: 6. CDR3 length: 13 amino acids. CDR1 and CDR2 from the germline V gene are GTSNPN and SVGIG (reference sequence). The rearrangement joins TRBV30 to TRBJ1-1; 9 bases line up with TRBD1. The sequence was collected from an adult with an advanced solid tumor such as melanoma, head and neck, liver or kidney cancer. The source material was CD4+ or CD8+ T cells sorted from blood, sampled in a trial of the OX40 agonist ivuxolimab. The CDR3 protein is CAWRAGTGSEAFF. CDR3 DNA sequence: TGTGCCTGGAGGGCCGGGACAGGGAGTGAAGCTTTCTTT.